Listed here are 18 T cell receptor beta chains from one sample, sequenced in a study of identical twins (dated by TCRdb to about 2016). The library came from 5' RACE. Sequencer: Illumina HiSeq 2000. Starting from the raw public reads, TCRdb applied fastp trimming at Q25, assembled clones with MiXCR and retained in-frame beta chains. CDR3 protein duplicates are merged, each entry listing the most common genes and DNA. In this sample the table shows roughly 1,500,000 distinct CDR3 sequences, about 30% of which occur a single time. Of the sample, about 0.3% falls within the top ten clones. The sequenced sample was cord blood. These receptors all stem from a newborn girl in good health.

Only a few counts were recorded for this clonotype. The genes are TRBV7-2 and TRBJ1-1; D is unresolved. Germline values: CDR1 SGHTA, CDR2 FQGNSA. V lost 1 base to trimming and J lost 2 bases, with 17 bases between them. This CDR3 region has 17 residues. CDR3 in amino acids: CASSLEGRLLYNTEAFF. DNA for the CDR3: TGTGCCAGCAGCTTAGAAGGCAGGCTCCTATATAACACTGAAGCTTTCTTT.

The chain joins TRBV4-2 to TRBJ2-3; D gene unclear. From germline, CDR1 is LGHNA and CDR2 YNFKEQ. V lost 1 base and J 6 bases, leaving 8 bases between the germline ends. The CDR3 consists of 13 residues. The CDR3 DNA sequence: TGTGCCAGCAGCCAAGCATACGGGGATACGCAGTATTTT. This sequence encodes CASSQAYGDTQYF.

J is TRBJ1-6 and V is TRBV20-1, with D perhaps TRBD1 (5 bases). The CDR3 runs to 15 residues. Trimming removed 1 base at V and 5 bases at J, with 12 bases between. CDR1 and CDR2 from the germline V gene are DFQATT and SNEGSKA (reference sequence). CDR3 residues: CSARGIGANNSPLHF. CDR3 DNA sequence: TGCAGTGCTAGAGGGATAGGGGCGAATAATTCACCCCTCCACTTT.

With regard to this clonotype: An end of the junction differs from the germline gene, which may be a read error. The chain is built from TRBV12-3 or TRBV12-4 and TRBJ2-1; 7 positions match TRBD1. There are 16 residues in the CDR3. CDR3 DNA sequence: TGTGCCAGCAGTTTAGGCCAGGGGGTCGTCTACAATAAGCAGTTCTTC. Protein product: CASSLGQGVVYNKQFF.

The chain couples TRBV19 to TRBJ1-2; 8 positions match TRBD1. Germline V lookup: CDR1 LNHDA, CDR2 SQIVND (reference sequence). The CDR3 contains 15 residues. V shed 3 bases and J 5 bases; nucleotides not matched to a gene: 8. Here the CDR3 DNA reads TGTGCCAGTAGTATCAGAGGGGACAGGATTTATGGCTACACCTTC. It specifies CASSIRGDRIYGYTF.

The chain has TRBV5-1 and TRBJ2-1; TRBD2 is a possible D gene (8 bases). V lost 7 bases, J lost 0 bases, and 14 bases lay in between. Germline V gives CDR1 SGHRS, CDR2 YFSETQ. The CDR3 loop spans 15 amino acids. The CDR3 DNA sequence: TGCGCCAGCGGGCGGGGGGACAGCTCCTACAATGAGCAGTTCTTC. This translates into CASGRGDSSYNEQFF.

This clonotype was recorded at least ten times. In DNA, the CDR3 is TGTGCCAGCAGTTACTCCTCTGGGAGGGTTTACAATGAGCAGTTCTTC. Its protein product is CASSYSSGRVYNEQFF. The chain carries TRBV6-5 and TRBJ2-1, with 7 bases that match TRBD2. Germline lookup yields CDR1 MNHEY and CDR2 SVGAGI. This CDR3 spans 16 amino acids. V lost 0 bases to trimming and J lost 4 bases; unmatched junction nucleotides: 6.

This clonotype was counted between two and nine times. The rearrangement links TRBV20-1 to TRBJ2-4; TRBD1 or TRBD2 may be the D gene (6 bases each). The J call is uncertain, as TRBJ2-7 better fits the DNA end. Germline V lookup: CDR1 DFQATT, CDR2 SNEGSKA (reference sequence). The CDR3 sequence is 14 residues long. This CDR3 reads CSAREQGGRYEQYF. In DNA, the CDR3 is TGCAGTGCTAGGGAACAGGGAGGCCGCTACGAGCAGTACTTC.

The J gene is TRBJ2-3, the V gene TRBV5-1, with D perhaps being TRBD1 or TRBD2 (6 bases each). The V gene's germline CDR1 is SGHRS and CDR2 YFSETQ. V lost 3 bases and J 3 bases, leaving 17 bases between the germline ends. This CDR3 has 16 amino acids. CDR3 residues: CASSSRLTGATDTQYF. CDR3 bases: TGCGCCAGCAGCTCCCGGTTAACGGGGGCGACAGATACGCAGTATTTT.

The rearrangement joins TRBV6-2 or TRBV6-3 to TRBJ2-1; no definite D call. The CDR3 consists of 14 residues. Trimming stripped 7 bases from V and 0 bases from J, with 10 bases between. The V gene's germline CDR1 is MNHEY and CDR2 SVGEGT. This CDR3 is CASTWPSSYNEQFF. The CDR3 DNA follows: TGTGCCAGCACGTGGCCGAGCTCCTACAATGAGCAGTTCTTC.

CDR3 amino acids: CSAWTGRYEQYF. For the CDR3, the DNA is TGCAGTGCCTGGACAGGGCGCTACGAGCAGTACTTC. The chain links TRBV20-1 to TRBJ2-7; 8 bases are a match to TRBD1. The CDR3 runs to 12 residues. Germline V CDR1 and CDR2: DFQATT, SNEGSKA (reference sequence). The junction had 4 bases not matched to a gene; V was cut back by 6 bases and J by 3 bases.

This clonotype was recorded a few times. J is TRBJ2-7 and V is TRBV2, with D possibly being TRBD1 (6 bases). TRBJ2-5 explains the end of the DNA better; the J call may be wrong. CDR1 is SNHLY, CDR2 FYNNEI, per germline. CDR3 length: 15 residues. The CDR3 DNA sequence: TGTGCCAGCAGTGAAAACAGGGCGAAGTATGAGACCCAGTACTTC. This gives the protein CASSENRAKYETQYF.

J is TRBJ2-2 and V is TRBV3-1; D ambiguous. V lost 2 bases, J lost 5 bases, and 6 bases lay in between. The CDR3 consists of 13 residues. The germline CDR1 and CDR2 sequences are LGHDT and YNNKEL (reference sequence). CDR3 nucleotide sequence: TGTGCCAGCAGCCAATTACAAACCGGGGAGCTGTTTTTT. As protein: CASSQLQTGELFF.

This clonotype was detected a few times. The gene calls are TRBV29-1 and TRBJ2-3; D tentatively reads TRBD1 or TRBD2 (5 bases each). The V and J ends lost 5 bases and 2 bases respectively, with 8 bases between them. This CDR3 contains 12 residues. Germline CDR1 and CDR2: SQVTM and ANQGSEA. CDR3 amino acids: CSVKGPTDTQYF. CDR3 coding DNA: TGCAGCGTTAAGGGACCCACAGATACGCAGTATTTT.

The chain joins TRBV11-2 to TRBJ2-2; D is possibly TRBD2 (6 bases). The CDR3 has 16 residues. V was shortened by 3 bases and J by 6 bases, with 17 bases between the two germline ends. Germline CDR1 and CDR2: SGHAT and FQNNGV. For the CDR3, the DNA is TGTGCCAGCAGCTTTGGGACTCCGTTAAACGCCGGGGAGCTGTTTTTT. Amino acid sequence: CASSFGTPLNAGELFF.

This clonotype has only a few counts. This chain links TRBV10-3 with TRBJ1-1; 9 nucleotides align to TRBD1. This CDR3 is built from 17 residues. J was trimmed by 0 bases and V by 5 bases; bases with no gene match: 10. Germline V gene data show CDR1 as ENHRY and CDR2 as SYGVKD. As DNA, the CDR3 is TGTGCCATCAGTCCACAGGGGGCCGGATCCGTGAACACTGAAGCTTTCTTT. It codes for CAISPQGAGSVNTEAFF.

This chain uses TRBV7-9 with TRBJ2-1; 11 positions match TRBD2. V was pared by 2 bases and J by 6 bases, with 9 bases of the junction left unmatched. CDR1 and CDR2 from the germline V gene are SEHNR and FQNEAQ (reference sequence). This CDR3 is built from 17 residues. The chain's CDR3 is CASSLLAGGSVSNEQFF. The CDR3 DNA reads as TGTGCCAGCAGCTTATTAGCGGGAGGGTCCGTCTCCAATGAGCAGTTCTTC. Based on the CDR3 plus reference TRBV7-9 and TRBJ2-1, the full variable domain is DTGVSQNPRHKITKRGQNVTFRCDPISEHNRLYWYRQTLGQGPEFLTYFQNEAQLEKSRLLSDRFSAERPKGSFSTLEIQRTEQGDSAMYLCASSLLAGGSVSNEQFFGPGTRLTVL.

The chain combines TRBV5-1 with TRBJ1-6; D uncertain. The germline V and J ends were trimmed by 2 bases and 5 bases, with 5 bases remaining between them. Looked up from germline, CDR1 is SGHRS and CDR2 is YFSETQ. This CDR3 has 13 residues. The CDR3 DNA is TGCGCCAGCAGCTTTGAGGATAATTCACCCCTCCACTTT. Amino acids: CASSFEDNSPLHF.